This entry is about one T cell receptor beta chain. This table comes from immunoSEQ multiplex PCR, and its TCRdb copy is limited to in-frame clones, with some not included. In the table there are around 200,000 clones, about 93% of which are singletons. The sample comes from a study of control samples from healthy donors and cancer patients. The germline gives CDR1 MRHNA, CDR2 SNTAGT. Trimming shortened V by 2 bases and J by 4 bases, and 11 bases separated the two germline ends. CDR3 length equals 15 residues. The sequencing sample was made of blood. The chain uses TRBV6-4 and TRBJ1-4; D is ambiguous. The sequence came from a man aged 18 to 30 in good health. The CDR3 DNA follows: TGTGCCAGCAGTGACCTTGGAGGAAATAATGAAAAACTGTTTTTT. It encodes CASSDLGGNNEKLFF.